This T cell receptor beta chain emerged from a study of tumor-infiltrating lymphocytes in primary liver carcinoma. Across the whole study: Resection treated the patients' primary liver carcinoma. Sequencing of the samples generated roughly 3.65 to 8 million productive TCRbeta reads, with similar yields across tissue types. Study-wide results and caveats: Tumors reached a significantly greater top-250-clone fraction than blood did (p = 0.039).

A primer in the constant region served to generate TCR beta cDNA from roughly 520 ng of total RNA. Researchers made the TCR beta libraries by running three nested multiplex PCR rounds with slightly modified ARM-PCR. MiXCR, run by TCRdb on the multiplex PCR reads, gives a single entry per CDR3 protein. This sample carries 310,000 or so distinct CDR3 sequences, 65% of them seen once, and the ten largest clones take 5% to 6.5%. Unsorted whole blood yielded the blood RNA, and germline DNA was also extracted. Worth noting for this clonotype: Its antigen is as yet unknown. A much more abundant neighbour one base away suggests this may be a read error.

The clonotype comes from a man aged 35 to 55 with primary liver carcinoma and hepatitis B virus infection. The sample consisted of peripheral blood.

Here the CDR3 DNA reads TGCAGCGTTGAAGGCAGCCCACATGGAGCAGATACGCAGTATTTT. It encodes CSVEGSPHGADTQYF. The rearrangement links TRBV29-1 to TRBJ2-3; D is unresolved. CDR3 length equals 15 residues. CDR1 and CDR2 (germline): SQVTM, ANQGSEA. Trimming took 1 base from V and 4 from J, leaving 15 bases between them.